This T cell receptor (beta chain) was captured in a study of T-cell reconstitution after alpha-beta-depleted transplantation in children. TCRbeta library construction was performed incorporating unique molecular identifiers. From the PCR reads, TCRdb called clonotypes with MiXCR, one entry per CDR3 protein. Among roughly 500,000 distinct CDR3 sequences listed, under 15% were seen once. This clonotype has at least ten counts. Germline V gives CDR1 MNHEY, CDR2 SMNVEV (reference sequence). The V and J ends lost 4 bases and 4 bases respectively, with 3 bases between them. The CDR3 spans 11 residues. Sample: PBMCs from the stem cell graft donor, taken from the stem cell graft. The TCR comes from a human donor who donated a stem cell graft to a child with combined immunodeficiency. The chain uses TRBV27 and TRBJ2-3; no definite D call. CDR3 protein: CASSYADTQYF. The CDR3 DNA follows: TGTGCCAGCAGTTACGCAGATACGCAGTATTTT.